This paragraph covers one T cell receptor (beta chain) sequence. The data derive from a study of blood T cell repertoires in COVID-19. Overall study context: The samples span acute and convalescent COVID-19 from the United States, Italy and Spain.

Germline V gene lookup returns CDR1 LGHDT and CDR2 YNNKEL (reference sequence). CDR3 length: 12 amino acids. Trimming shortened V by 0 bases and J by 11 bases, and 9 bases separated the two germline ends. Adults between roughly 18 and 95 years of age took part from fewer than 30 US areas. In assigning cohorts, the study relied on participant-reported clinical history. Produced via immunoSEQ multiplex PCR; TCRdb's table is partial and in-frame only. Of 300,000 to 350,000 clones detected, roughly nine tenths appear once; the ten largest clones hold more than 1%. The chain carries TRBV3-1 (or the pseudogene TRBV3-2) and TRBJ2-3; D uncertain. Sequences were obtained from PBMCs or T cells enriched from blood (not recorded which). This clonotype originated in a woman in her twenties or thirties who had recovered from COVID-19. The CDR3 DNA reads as TGTGCCAGCAGCCAAGAGAACTTGATGCAGTATTTT. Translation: CASSQENLMQYF.